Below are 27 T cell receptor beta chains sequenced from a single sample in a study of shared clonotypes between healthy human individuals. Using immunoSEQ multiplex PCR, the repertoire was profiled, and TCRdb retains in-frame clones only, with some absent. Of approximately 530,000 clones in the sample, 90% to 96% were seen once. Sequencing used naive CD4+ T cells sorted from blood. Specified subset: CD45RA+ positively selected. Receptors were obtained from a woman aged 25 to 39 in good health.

The CDR3 protein is CAWSLGSNQPQHF. CDR3 nucleotides: TGTGCCTGGAGTTTAGGTAGCAATCAGCCCCAGCATTTT. V usage is TRBV30 and J usage is TRBJ1-5; D is unresolved. Deletions cut 2 bases from V and 0 bases from J, with 5 bases between. Germline values: CDR1 GTSNPN, CDR2 SVGIG (reference sequence). The CDR3 covers 13 residues.

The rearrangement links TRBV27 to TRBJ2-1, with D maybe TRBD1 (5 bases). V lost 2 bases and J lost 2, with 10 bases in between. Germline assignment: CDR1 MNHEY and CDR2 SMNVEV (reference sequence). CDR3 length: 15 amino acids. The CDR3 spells CASSLDRGTYNEQFF. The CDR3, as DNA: TGTGCCAGCAGTTTAGATAGGGGAACCTACAATGAGCAGTTCTTC.

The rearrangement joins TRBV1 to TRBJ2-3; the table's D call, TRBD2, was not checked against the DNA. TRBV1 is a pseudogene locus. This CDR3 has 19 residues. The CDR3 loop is CTSSQVCVAETTLGDTQYF. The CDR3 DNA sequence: TGCACCAGCAGCCAAGTGTGCGTAGCGGAGACTACCTTAGGGGATACGCAGTATTTT.

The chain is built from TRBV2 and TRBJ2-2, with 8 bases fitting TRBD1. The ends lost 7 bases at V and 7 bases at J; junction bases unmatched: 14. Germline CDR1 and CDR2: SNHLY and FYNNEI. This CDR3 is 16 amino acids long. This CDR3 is CASKYVRTGLSGELFF. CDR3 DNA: TGTGCCAGCAAATACGTAAGGACAGGGTTGAGCGGGGAGCTGTTTTTT.

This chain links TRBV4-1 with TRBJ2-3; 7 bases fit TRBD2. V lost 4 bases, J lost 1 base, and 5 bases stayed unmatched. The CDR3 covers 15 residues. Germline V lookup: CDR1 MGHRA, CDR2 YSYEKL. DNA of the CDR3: TGCGCCAGCAGCCCCCCTGCGGGAGGCACAGATACGCAGTATTTT. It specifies CASSPPAGGTDTQYF.

The CDR3 coding sequence is TGTGCCAGCAGCACCCTACCTGGCCTTCCTGAAGCTTTCTTT. Its protein product is CASSTLPGLPEAFF. V gene TRBV5-5 combines with J gene TRBJ1-1; the D is unclear. Germline V gene sequence: CDR1 SGHKS, CDR2 YYEKEE (reference sequence). V lost 4 bases to trimming and J lost 6 bases, with 16 bases between them. CDR3 length: 14 amino acids.

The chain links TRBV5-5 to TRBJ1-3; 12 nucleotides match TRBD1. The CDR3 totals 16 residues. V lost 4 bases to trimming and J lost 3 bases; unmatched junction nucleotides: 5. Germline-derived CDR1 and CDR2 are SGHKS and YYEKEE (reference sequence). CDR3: CASSPGQGARGNTIYF. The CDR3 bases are TGTGCCAGCAGCCCGGGACAGGGGGCTCGTGGAAACACCATATATTTT.

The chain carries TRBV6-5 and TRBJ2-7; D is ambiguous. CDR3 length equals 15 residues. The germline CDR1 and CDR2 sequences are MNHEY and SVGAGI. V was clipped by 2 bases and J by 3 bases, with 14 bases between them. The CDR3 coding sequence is TGTGCCAGCAGTTACGGTAGATTTCGAATCTACGAGCAGTACTTC. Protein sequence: CASSYGRFRIYEQYF.

CDR3 region: CASSPSSGSSYEQYF. Here the CDR3 DNA reads TGTGCCAGCAGCCCTTCTAGCGGGAGTTCCTACGAGCAGTACTTC. The V call is TRBV9, the J call TRBJ2-7; TRBD2 aligns across 10 bases. The V and J ends lost 4 bases and 1 base, in that order; junction bases with no gene match: 5. CDR1 and CDR2 (germline): SGDLS, YYNGEE. This CDR3 region has 15 residues.

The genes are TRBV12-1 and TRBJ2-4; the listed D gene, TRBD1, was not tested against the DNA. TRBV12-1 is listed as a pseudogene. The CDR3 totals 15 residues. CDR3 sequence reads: CASSSLQVIRNIQYF. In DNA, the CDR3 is TGTGCCAGCAGCTCCCTCCAGGTCATCAGAAACATTCAGTACTTC.

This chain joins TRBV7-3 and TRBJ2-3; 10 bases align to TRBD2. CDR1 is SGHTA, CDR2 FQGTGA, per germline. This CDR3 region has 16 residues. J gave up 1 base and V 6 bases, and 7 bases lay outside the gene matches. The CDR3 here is CASSLLSGRGTDTQYF. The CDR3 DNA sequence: TGTGCCAGCAGTCTGCTCAGCGGGAGGGGCACAGATACGCAGTATTTT.

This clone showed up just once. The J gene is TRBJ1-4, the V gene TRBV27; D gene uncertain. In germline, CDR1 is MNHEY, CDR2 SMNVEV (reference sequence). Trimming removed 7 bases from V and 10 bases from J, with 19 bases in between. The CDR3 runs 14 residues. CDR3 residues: CASKPGHWTGKLFF. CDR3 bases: TGTGCCAGCAAGCCCGGCCACTGGACCGGAAAACTGTTTTTT.

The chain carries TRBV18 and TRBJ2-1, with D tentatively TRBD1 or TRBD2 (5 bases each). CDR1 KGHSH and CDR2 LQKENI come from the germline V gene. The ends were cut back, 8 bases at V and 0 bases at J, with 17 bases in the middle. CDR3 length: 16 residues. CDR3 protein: CASRWDVGTSYNEQFF. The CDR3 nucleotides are TGTGCCAGCCGATGGGACGTTGGGACCTCCTACAATGAGCAGTTCTTC.

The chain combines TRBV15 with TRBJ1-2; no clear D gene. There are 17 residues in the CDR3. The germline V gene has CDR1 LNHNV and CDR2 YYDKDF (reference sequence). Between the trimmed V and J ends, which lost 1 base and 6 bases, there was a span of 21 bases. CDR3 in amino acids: CATSRALSEGPINGYTF. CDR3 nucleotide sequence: TGTGCCACCAGCAGAGCCTTGTCCGAGGGCCCGATTAATGGCTACACCTTC. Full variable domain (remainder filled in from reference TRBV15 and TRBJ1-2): DAMVIQNPRYQVTQFGKPVTLSCSQTLNHNVMYWYQQKSSQAPKLLFHYYDKDFNNEADTPDNFQSRRPNTSFCFLDIRSPGLGDTAMYLCATSRALSEGPINGYTFGSGTRLTVV.

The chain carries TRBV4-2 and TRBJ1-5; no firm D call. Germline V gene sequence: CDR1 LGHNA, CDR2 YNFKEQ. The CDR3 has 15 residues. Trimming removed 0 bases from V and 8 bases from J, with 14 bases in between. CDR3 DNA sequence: TGTGCCAGCAGCCAAGACGGAGCGGGTTTCAAGCCCCAGCATTTT. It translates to CASSQDGAGFKPQHF.

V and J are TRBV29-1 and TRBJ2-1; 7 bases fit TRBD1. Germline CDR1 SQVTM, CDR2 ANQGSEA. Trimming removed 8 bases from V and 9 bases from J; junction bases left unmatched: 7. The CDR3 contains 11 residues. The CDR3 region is CSLTGASEQFF. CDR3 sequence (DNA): TGCAGCTTAACAGGGGCATCTGAGCAGTTCTTC.

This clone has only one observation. The CDR3 loop is CASSRSGELFF. The CDR3 DNA reads TGTGCCAGCAGCAGGAGCGGGGAGCTGTTTTTT. The genes are TRBV5-6 and TRBJ2-2; no clear D. The CDR3 has 11 amino acids. Deletions cut 4 bases from V and 7 bases from J, with 5 bases between. CDR1 and CDR2 from the germline V gene are SGHDT and YYEEEE. The whole variable domain, filled in from reference TRBV5-6 and TRBJ2-2, reads DAGVTQSPTHLIKTRGQQVTLRCSPKSGHDTVSWYQQALGQGPQFIFQYYEEEERQRGNFPDRFSGHQFPNYSSELNVNALLLGDSALYLCASSRSGELFFGEGSRLTVL.

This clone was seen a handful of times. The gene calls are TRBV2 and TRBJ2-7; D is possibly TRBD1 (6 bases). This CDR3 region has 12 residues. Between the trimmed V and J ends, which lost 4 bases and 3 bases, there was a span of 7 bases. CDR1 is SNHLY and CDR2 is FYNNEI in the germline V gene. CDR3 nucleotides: TGTGCCAGCAGTGTACAGGGCTACGAGCAGTACTTC. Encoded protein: CASSVQGYEQYF.

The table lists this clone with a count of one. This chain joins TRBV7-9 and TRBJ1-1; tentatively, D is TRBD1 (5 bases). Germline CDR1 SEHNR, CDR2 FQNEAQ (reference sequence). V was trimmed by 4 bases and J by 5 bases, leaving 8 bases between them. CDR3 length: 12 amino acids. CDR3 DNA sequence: TGTGCCAGCAGCTCATCAGGGACTGAAGCTTTCTTT. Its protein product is CASSSSGTEAFF.

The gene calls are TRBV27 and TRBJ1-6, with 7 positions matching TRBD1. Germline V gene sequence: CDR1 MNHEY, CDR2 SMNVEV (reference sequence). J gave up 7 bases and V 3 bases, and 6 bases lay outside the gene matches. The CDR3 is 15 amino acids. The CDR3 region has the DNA TGTGCCAGCAGTTTCGACAGGGTAGGAAATTCACCCCTCCACTTT. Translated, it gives CASSFDRVGNSPLHF.

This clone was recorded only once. CDR3 protein: CASSPRDNPANYGYTF. The CDR3 DNA is TGTGCCAGTAGTCCCCGGGACAACCCTGCTAACTATGGCTACACCTTC. This chain connects TRBV19 to TRBJ1-2; TRBD1 is a possible D gene (6 bases). Trimming shortened V by 5 bases and J by 0 bases, and 16 bases separated the two germline ends. In germline, CDR1 is LNHDA, CDR2 SQIVND (reference sequence). The CDR3 covers 16 residues. The variable domain in full, with the rest retrieved from reference TRBV19 and TRBJ1-2, is DGGITQSPKYLFRKEGQNVTLSCEQNLNHDAMYWYRQDPGQGLRLIYYSQIVNDFQKGDIAEGYSVSREKKESFPLTVTSAQKNPTAFYLCASSPRDNPANYGYTFGSGTRLTVV.

CDR3 amino acids: CASRKGVRVNQPQHF. CDR3 DNA sequence: TGTGCCAGCAGGAAGGGGGTGCGGGTCAATCAGCCCCAGCATTTT. The rearrangement joins TRBV2 to TRBJ1-5; the D gene is possibly TRBD1 (6 bases). This CDR3 is built from 15 residues. V was cut by 6 bases and J by 3 bases, with 15 bases left in between. The germline CDR1 and CDR2 sequences are SNHLY and FYNNEI.

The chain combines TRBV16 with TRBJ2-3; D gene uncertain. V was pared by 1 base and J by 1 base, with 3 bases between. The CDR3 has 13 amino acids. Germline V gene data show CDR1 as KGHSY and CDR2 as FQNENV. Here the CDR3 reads CASSQFGTDTQYF. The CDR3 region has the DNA TGTGCCAGCAGCCAATTTGGCACAGATACGCAGTATTTT.

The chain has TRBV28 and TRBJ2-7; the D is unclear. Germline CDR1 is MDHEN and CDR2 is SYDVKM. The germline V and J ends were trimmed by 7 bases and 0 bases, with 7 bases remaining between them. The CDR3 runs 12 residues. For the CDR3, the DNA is TGTGCCAGCACAGACACCTCCTACGAGCAGTACTTC. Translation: CASTDTSYEQYF.

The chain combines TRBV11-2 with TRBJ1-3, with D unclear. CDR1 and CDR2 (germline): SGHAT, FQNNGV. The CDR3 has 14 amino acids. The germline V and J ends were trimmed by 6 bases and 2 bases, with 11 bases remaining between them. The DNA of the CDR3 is TGTGCCAGCAGGACCGGGCGGGCTGGAAACACCATATATTTT. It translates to CASRTGRAGNTIYF.

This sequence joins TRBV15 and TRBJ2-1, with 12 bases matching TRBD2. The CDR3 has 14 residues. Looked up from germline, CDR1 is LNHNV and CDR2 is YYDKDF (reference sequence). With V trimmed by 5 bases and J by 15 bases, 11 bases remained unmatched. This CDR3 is CATSEFLLAGGRFF. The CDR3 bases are TGTGCCACCAGCGAATTCTTACTAGCGGGAGGTCGGTTCTTC.

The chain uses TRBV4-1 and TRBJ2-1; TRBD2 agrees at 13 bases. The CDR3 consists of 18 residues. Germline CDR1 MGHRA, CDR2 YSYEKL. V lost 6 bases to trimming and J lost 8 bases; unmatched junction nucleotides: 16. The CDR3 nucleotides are TGCGCCAGCAGTGGCAGAGGAGAGACTAGCGGGAGGAGCTATGAGCAGTTCTTC. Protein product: CASSGRGETSGRSYEQFF.